The present T cell receptor beta chain was sequenced within a study of shared clonotypes between healthy human individuals. Naive CD8 populations comprised CD45RO-negative cells positively selected for CCR7, excluding terminally differentiated effector memory CD45RA+ cells. Caucasian adults residing in Nashville, Tennessee made up all the donors. Between the trimmed V and J ends, which lost 4 bases and 1 base, there was a span of 16 bases. The CDR3 totals 16 residues. The V gene's germline CDR1 is SEHNR and CDR2 FQNEAQ (reference sequence). Concerning this clone itself: Its cognate antigen is unknown.

How the authors handled the data: With immunoSEQ giving junction-only sequences and no quality scores, filtering differed. Here immunoSEQ multiplex PCR was the method, and the copy in TCRdb shows in-frame clones only, minus some. That table is the source of V, J and clone size, and D and trimming were worked out from the DNA. The sample lists about 2,100,000 clones; approximately 94% were seen once. Overall study results and limits: Relative to clonotypes present in all four donors, those not shared had lower generation probabilities. The low donor count limited represented genetic and exposure-history diversity.

Sample: naive CD8+ T cells from PBMCs. The chain links TRBV7-9 to TRBJ2-5; no clear D. This sequence was found in a man between 18 and 29 years old in good health. Some clones in this sample may be carry-over from other donors' samples. CDR3 sequence: CASSSRTDSAQETQYF. CDR3 bases: TGTGCCAGCAGCTCCAGGACGGATTCCGCCCAAGAGACCCAGTACTTC.